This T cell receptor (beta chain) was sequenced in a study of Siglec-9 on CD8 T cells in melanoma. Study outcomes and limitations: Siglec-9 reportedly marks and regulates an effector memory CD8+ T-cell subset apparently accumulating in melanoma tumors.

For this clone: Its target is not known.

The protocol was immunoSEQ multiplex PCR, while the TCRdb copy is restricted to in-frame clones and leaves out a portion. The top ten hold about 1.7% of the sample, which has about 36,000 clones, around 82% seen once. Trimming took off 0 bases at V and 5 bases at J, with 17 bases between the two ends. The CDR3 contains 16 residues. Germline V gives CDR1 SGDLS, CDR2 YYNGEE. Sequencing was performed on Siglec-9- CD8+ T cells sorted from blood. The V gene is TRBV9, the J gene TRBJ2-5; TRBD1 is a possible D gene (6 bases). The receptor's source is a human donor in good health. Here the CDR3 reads CASSVEGDTSWETQYF. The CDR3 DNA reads TGTGCCAGCAGCGTAGAGGGGGACACCTCCTGGGAGACCCAGTACTTC.